These 8 T cell receptor beta chains were all obtained from the same sample, sequenced in a study of blood T cell repertoires in COVID-19. The method was immunoSEQ multiplex PCR; TCRdb's version includes in-frame clones alone and lacks a portion of them. The sample lists some 38,000 clones; 90% were seen once. Input material: peripheral blood. The receptors originated from a man aged 60 to 75 with active or convalescent COVID-19.

The chain combines TRBV6-1 with TRBJ2-5, with a weak D call TRBD2 (7 bases). Germline CDR1 is MNHNS and CDR2 is SASEGT. The length of the CDR3 is 13 residues. The V gene lost 3 bases and the J gene lost 6 bases, with 11 bases spanning the gap. The CDR3 sequence: CASSDRGGKTQYF. The CDR3 DNA follows: TGTGCCAGCAGTGATAGGGGGGGCAAGACCCAGTACTTC.

The CDR3 nucleotides are TGTGCCAGCAGCTACCGGACAGCAAATTCACCCCTCCACTTT. Residues: CASSYRTANSPLHF. This chain links TRBV3-1 (or the pseudogene TRBV3-2) with TRBJ1-6, with D possibly matching TRBD1 (6 bases). CDR1 is LGHDT and CDR2 is YNNKEL in the germline V gene (reference sequence). This CDR3 spans 14 amino acids. Between the trimmed V and J ends, which lost 5 bases and 7 bases, there was a span of 12 bases.

The chain carries TRBV11-2 and TRBJ1-4; D possibly corresponds to TRBD1 (5 bases). V was shortened by 1 base and J by 8 bases, with 17 bases between the two germline ends. The CDR3 consists of 16 residues. CDR1 and CDR2 (germline): SGHAT, FQNNGV. The CDR3 protein is CASSLGLGGVEEKLFF. The CDR3, as DNA: TGTGCCAGCAGCTTAGGTCTCGGGGGGGTGGAGGAAAAACTGTTTTTT.

The rearrangement uses TRBV7-9 and TRBJ1-2; no clear D. V lost 1 base and J 2 bases, leaving 14 bases between the germline ends. Germline V gene data show CDR1 as SEHNR and CDR2 as FQNEAQ (reference sequence). The CDR3 covers 16 residues. CDR3 loop: CASSLGWEHENYGYTF. The CDR3 DNA sequence: TGTGCCAGCAGCTTAGGATGGGAGCACGAAAACTATGGCTACACCTTC.

The chain has TRBV6-5 and TRBJ2-3; D perhaps matches TRBD1 (7 bases). Trimming took 6 bases from V and 4 from J, leaving 17 bases between them. CDR1 MNHEY and CDR2 SVGAGI come from the germline V gene. CDR3 length: 15 residues. CDR3 sequence (DNA): TGTGCCAGCAGCGTGGGGCAGGGGGAGGCAGATACGCAGTATTTT. Encoded protein: CASSVGQGEADTQYF.

This sequence joins TRBV5-1 and TRBJ2-6; D is possibly TRBD1 (7 bases). V was cut by 0 bases and J by 0 bases, with 10 bases left in between. Per the germline V gene, CDR1 is SGHRS and CDR2 is YFSETQ. CDR3 length: 17 amino acids. The CDR3 sequence is CASSLGGTASGANVLTF. CDR3 bases: TGCGCCAGCAGCTTGGGCGGGACAGCCTCTGGGGCCAACGTCCTGACTTTC.

The chain employs TRBV19 and TRBJ2-5; weak D call: TRBD2 (6 bases). This CDR3 has 15 residues. V was cut by 5 bases and J by 0 bases, with 13 bases left in between. Looked up from germline, CDR1 is LNHDA and CDR2 is SQIVND (reference sequence). This chain's CDR3 is CASSGDREYQETQYF. The CDR3, as DNA: TGTGCCAGTAGTGGGGACCGGGAGTACCAAGAGACCCAGTACTTC. The whole variable domain, remainder taken from reference TRBV19 and TRBJ2-5, is DGGITQSPKYLFRKEGQNVTLSCEQNLNHDAMYWYRQDPGQGLRLIYYSQIVNDFQKGDIAEGYSVSREKKESFPLTVTSAQKNPTAFYLCASSGDREYQETQYFGPGTRLLVL.

This clone occurred once. The chain has TRBV10-1 and TRBJ2-7; D call uncertain. Germline V gene sequence: CDR1 WNHNN, CDR2 SYGVQD (reference sequence). The CDR3 consists of 11 residues. Between the trimmed V and J ends, which lost 8 bases and 5 bases, there was a span of 10 bases. The chain's CDR3 is CASSVSDEQYF. The DNA for the CDR3 is TGCGCCAGCTCTGTCTCGGACGAGCAGTACTTC.